What follows are 25 T cell receptor beta chains derived from one specimen sequenced in a study of blood T cell repertoires in COVID-19. Repertoires were generated with immunoSEQ multiplex PCR, while TCRdb's copy carries only in-frame clones and drops some. Of some 180,000 clones in the sample, more than 70% were seen once. Source material: peripheral blood. Receptors were obtained from a woman older than 75 with active or convalescent COVID-19.

The chain is built from TRBV6-4 and TRBJ2-3; 11 bases align to TRBD2. V was pared by 6 bases and J by 1 base, with 9 bases of the junction left unmatched. Germline V gene lookup returns CDR1 MRHNA and CDR2 SNTAGT. This CDR3 is built from 17 residues. The CDR3 here is CASRPLLAGGRTDTQYF. The CDR3 bases are TGTGCCAGCAGGCCCCTCCTAGCGGGGGGACGCACAGATACGCAGTATTTT.

The chain is built from TRBV12-3 or TRBV12-4 and TRBJ1-2; 8 nucleotides align to TRBD1. The J segment lost 2 bases and the V segment lost 6 bases, leaving 2 bases of the junction unmatched. This CDR3 region has 13 residues. This CDR3 reads CASSRQGNYGYTF. The CDR3 bases are TGTGCCAGCAGCCGACAGGGGAACTATGGCTACACCTTC.

The chain carries TRBV6-6 and TRBJ1-2; 7 bases map to TRBD1. The CDR3 totals 14 residues. Germline V gene sequence: CDR1 MNHNY, CDR2 SVGAGI (reference sequence). The junction had 10 bases not matched to a gene; V was cut back by 5 bases and J by 7 bases. The CDR3: CASSTITGDGGYTF. The CDR3 DNA reads TGTGCCAGCAGTACGATAACAGGGGATGGTGGCTACACCTTC.

The table lists this clone with a few counts. The rearrangement links TRBV27 to TRBJ2-1, with 10 bases lining up with TRBD1. J was trimmed by 8 bases and V by 4 bases; bases with no gene match: 8. The CDR3 covers 15 residues. Germline V gene sequence: CDR1 MNHEY, CDR2 SMNVEV (reference sequence). The CDR3: CASSSLRDRGYEQFF. The CDR3 region has the DNA TGTGCCAGCAGTTCTCTCCGGGACAGGGGTTATGAGCAGTTCTTC.

The genes are TRBV6-9 and TRBJ2-7; maybe TRBD1 (7 bases). In germline, CDR1 is MNHGY, CDR2 SVAAGI. Trimming left V 6 bases short and J 3 bases short, with 15 bases between. This CDR3 comprises 14 residues. CDR3 protein: CASRDAGQIYEQYF. CDR3 nucleotide sequence: TGTGCCAGCAGGGACGCGGGACAGATCTACGAGCAGTACTTC.

This chain joins TRBV2 and TRBJ1-3, with a tentative D call TRBD1 (5 bases). In germline, CDR1 is SNHLY, CDR2 FYNNEI. Trimming took 9 bases from V and 4 from J, leaving 16 bases between them. The CDR3 sequence is 14 residues long. CDR3 coding DNA: TGTGCCAGTACGACCTCAGGGCTCGGAAACACCATATATTTT. This codes for CASTTSGLGNTIYF.

This clone was seen only a few times. The rearrangement joins TRBV11-3 to TRBJ1-1; 12 bases are shared with TRBD1. The CDR3 loop spans 17 amino acids. With 11 bases clipped from V and 3 bases from J, the junction kept 16 bases outside the gene matches. Germline CDR1 and CDR2: SGHNT and YENEEA. The CDR3 protein is CALARMPGQGAYTEAFF. CDR3 DNA: TGTGCCCTAGCTAGGATGCCGGGACAGGGGGCTTACACTGAAGCTTTCTTT.

The chain is built from TRBV5-1 and TRBJ1-4; the D gene is possibly TRBD1 (5 bases). Germline CDR1 and CDR2: SGHRS and YFSETQ. V shed 4 bases and J shed 8 bases, with 21 bases lying between them. This CDR3 has 16 residues. The CDR3 DNA reads as TGCGCCAGCAGCCTATCGATCGGACAATCCCGAGAAAAACTGTTTTTT. It is translated as CASSLSIGQSREKLFF. The full variable domain, with the rest looked up from reference TRBV5-1 and TRBJ1-4, is KAGVTQTPRYLIKTRGQQVTLSCSPISGHRSVSWYQQTPGQGLQFLFEYFSETQRNKGNFPGRFSGRQFSNSRSEMNVSTLELGDSALYLCASSLSIGQSREKLFFGSGTQLSVL.

The V and J genes are TRBV9 and TRBJ1-1; unclear D gene. Looked up from germline, CDR1 is SGDLS and CDR2 is YYNGEE. CDR3 length: 15 residues. The V gene lost 4 bases and the J gene lost 4 bases, with 17 bases spanning the gap. The CDR3 sequence: CASSPSHSFPTEAFF. The DNA of the CDR3 is TGTGCCAGCAGCCCCAGCCACAGTTTCCCCACTGAAGCTTTCTTT. Supplemented by reference TRBV9 and TRBJ1-1, the full variable domain reads DSGVTQTPKHLITATGQRVTLRCSPRSGDLSVYWYQQSLDQGLQFLIQYYNGEERAKGNILERFSAQQFPDLHSELNLSSLELGDSALYFCASSPSHSFPTEAFFGQGTRLTVV.

The genes are TRBV28 and TRBJ2-7, with 8 bases that match TRBD2. The germline V gene has CDR1 MDHEN and CDR2 SYDVKM. This CDR3 comprises 13 residues. The V gene end was trimmed by 6 bases and the J gene end by 3 bases; junction bases not matched to a gene: 4. The chain's CDR3 is CASRTSGSYEQYF. In nucleotides, the CDR3 is TGTGCCAGCAGAACTAGCGGAAGCTACGAGCAGTACTTC.

J is TRBJ1-5 and V is TRBV7-2; the D is unclear. The germline gives CDR1 SGHTA, CDR2 FQGNSA. Deletions cut 2 bases from V and 6 bases from J, with 8 bases between. The length of the CDR3 is 13 residues. CDR3 bases: TGTGCCAGCAGCTTATCGAACTTTCAGCCCCAGCATTTT. This encodes CASSLSNFQPQHF.

The chain recombines TRBV30 with TRBJ2-7; D might be TRBD2 (6 bases). CDR3 size: 13 residues. V was trimmed by 2 bases and J by 6 bases, leaving 14 bases between them. The germline CDR1 and CDR2 sequences are GTSNPN and SVGIG (reference sequence). CDR3 sequence reads: CAWSLATEGEQYF. Written as DNA, the CDR3 is TGTGCCTGGAGTCTAGCGACGGAGGGCGAGCAGTACTTC.

The V and J genes are TRBV9 and TRBJ2-1, with 12 bases aligning to TRBD2. V trimming: 2 bases; J trimming: 5 bases; junction bases outside the gene matches: 5. Per germline, CDR1 SGDLS and CDR2 YYNGEE. This CDR3 contains 16 residues. The CDR3 DNA reads TGTGCCAGCAGCGTCCCCCTAGCGGGGGGGGACAATGAGCAGTTCTTC. It codes for CASSVPLAGGDNEQFF.

This clone was seen a handful of times. The chain has TRBV28 and TRBJ2-1; no reliable D call. This CDR3 has 14 residues. V dropped 6 bases and J dropped 5 bases, with 14 bases sitting between them. Germline CDR1 and CDR2: MDHEN and SYDVKM. The CDR3 DNA follows: TGTGCCAGCAGCCCCGGAGATTCCCACAATGAGCAGTTCTTC. Protein product: CASSPGDSHNEQFF.

The chain carries TRBV27 and TRBJ1-5; D is undetermined. Deletions cut 3 bases from V and 4 bases from J, with 7 bases between. The germline CDR1 and CDR2 sequences are MNHEY and SMNVEV (reference sequence). The CDR3 runs 13 residues. The CDR3 loop reads CASSLSRNQPQHF. CDR3 nucleotides: TGTGCCAGCAGTTTGAGCCGGAATCAGCCCCAGCATTTT.

The rearrangement joins TRBV4-2 to TRBJ2-5; 13 bases match TRBD2. This CDR3 is built from 19 residues. Unmatched junction bases numbered 12, after V lost 4 bases and J lost 1 base. Germline lookup yields CDR1 LGHNA and CDR2 YNFKEQ. The CDR3 region is CASSPLKSLAGGLQETQYF. CDR3 nucleotides: TGTGCCAGCAGCCCGCTCAAATCACTAGCGGGGGGGCTCCAAGAGACCCAGTACTTC.

V is TRBV24-1 and J is TRBJ1-6; a weak D match, TRBD1 (5 bases). Looked up from germline, CDR1 is KGHDR and CDR2 is SFDVKD. The CDR3 sequence is 15 residues long. V was clipped by 2 bases and J by 10 bases, with 14 bases between them. The CDR3 is CATSDSGREGSPLHF. CDR3 sequence (DNA): TGTGCCACCAGTGATTCCGGCAGGGAGGGCTCACCCCTCCACTTT.

This chain connects TRBV4-1 to TRBJ2-1; tentatively, D is TRBD1 (5 bases). This CDR3 spans 16 amino acids. Trimming removed 0 bases at V and 3 bases at J, with 12 bases between. Germline V gene data show CDR1 as MGHRA and CDR2 as YSYEKL. The CDR3 loop is CASSQDRQILYNEQFF. In DNA, the CDR3 is TGCGCCAGCAGCCAAGATCGACAGATCCTCTACAATGAGCAGTTCTTC.

This chain joins TRBV5-1 and TRBJ2-2, with TRBD1 as a possible D gene (5 bases). Looked up from germline, CDR1 is SGHRS and CDR2 is YFSETQ. Trimming took 0 bases from V and 0 from J, leaving 15 bases between them. The CDR3 is 18 amino acids. The CDR3 is CASSLETRMGPNTGELFF. DNA for the CDR3: TGCGCCAGCAGCTTGGAGACGAGGATGGGGCCGAACACCGGGGAGCTGTTTTTT.

The rearrangement links TRBV10-1 to TRBJ2-4; D is ambiguous. The CDR3 is 13 amino acids. Trimming stripped 2 bases from V and 15 bases from J, with 17 bases between. Per the germline V gene, CDR1 is WNHNN and CDR2 is SYGVQD (reference sequence). CDR3 sequence reads: CASSESTVAELYF. The CDR3 region has the DNA TGCGCCAGCAGTGAGAGTACGGTCGCTGAGCTGTACTTC.

The chain joins TRBV10-2 to TRBJ2-2; tentatively, D is TRBD2 (5 bases). The CDR3 has 13 amino acids. Trimming cost V 3 bases and J 6 bases, with 8 bases left between them. CDR1 is WSHSY and CDR2 is SAAADI in the germline V gene. The CDR3 coding sequence is TGCGCCAGCAGTGAATACGGGGCCGGGGAGCTGTTTTTT. Protein product: CASSEYGAGELFF.

The genes are TRBV30 and TRBJ2-3; D not certain. V lost 0 bases to trimming and J lost 6 bases, with 19 bases between them. Germline V gene sequence: CDR1 GTSNPN, CDR2 SVGIG (reference sequence). CDR3 length equals 16 residues. CDR3 bases: TGTGCCTGGAGTGTAATCCCTACCGCGCCGGTGGATACGCAGTATTTT. Translating it yields CAWSVIPTAPVDTQYF.

The chain has TRBV6-5 and TRBJ2-7, with D perhaps matching TRBD1 (5 bases). Trimming left V 8 bases short and J 1 base short, with 18 bases between. This CDR3 region has 15 residues. CDR1 is MNHEY, CDR2 SVGAGI, per germline. Here the CDR3 reads CASGDGAVRSYEQYF. The DNA for the CDR3 is TGTGCCAGCGGGGATGGGGCAGTCAGATCCTACGAGCAGTACTTC.

The chain combines TRBV6-5 with TRBJ2-3, with D maybe TRBD2 (6 bases). This CDR3 is built from 13 residues. Germline CDR1 reads MNHEY; CDR2 reads SVGAGI. V lost 6 bases, J lost 5 bases, and 12 bases lay in between. CDR3 nucleotides: TGTGCCAGCAGATCATGGGAGGTAGATACGCAGTATTTT. Translating it yields CASRSWEVDTQYF.

The chain employs TRBV24-1 and TRBJ2-1; 9 bases are a match to TRBD1. V was clipped by 1 base and J by 10 bases; unmatched bases: 13. Germline V CDR1 and CDR2: KGHDR, SFDVKD. The CDR3 sequence is 17 residues long. CDR3 in amino acids: CATSDLLTGGNLDEQFF. The DNA for the CDR3 is TGTGCCACCAGTGATTTATTGACAGGGGGGAATCTGGACGAGCAGTTCTTC.